The clone carrying this T cell receptor (beta chain) was counted many times. Its specificity is unknown. Four PCR rounds used nested alpha and beta constant region primers plus the SP2 primer. Blood and skin TCR RNA was reverse transcribed with alpha and beta constant primers. MiXCR was run by TCRdb on the 5' RACE reads, yielding one entry per CDR3 protein. This sample has around 30,000 distinct CDR3 sequences, with over 15% found just once. This entry comes from a study of naive and memory T cell subsets. General observations from the study: Potentially, T cell activation and differentiation skew this RNA-based measurement.

The library had UMIs added by 3' ligation of an oligonucleotide to TCR cDNA. Reverse transcription used DNase-treated unsorted total RNA, aiming for roughly 1 to 1,100 ng. The V end lost 8 bases, the J end lost 8 bases, and 15 bases lay between the germline ends. CDR1 is MNHEY and CDR2 is SMNVEV in the germline V gene (reference sequence). The CDR3 covers 12 residues. The chain is built from TRBV27 and TRBJ1-1; D call uncertain. The receptor was isolated from a female donor in good health. CDR3 nucleotides: TGTGCCAGCGGAGTAGATCGGACGGAAGCTTTCTTT. Its translation: CASGVDRTEAFF.